This T cell receptor beta chain was profiled in a study of shared T cell receptors in the human thymus. The length of the CDR3 is 13 residues. V lost 3 bases to trimming and J lost 6 bases; unmatched junction nucleotides: 3. Germline CDR1 is GTSNPN and CDR2 is SVGIG (reference sequence). Data came from immunoSEQ multiplex PCR; TCRdb stores just in-frame clones and leaves some out. The sample has hundreds of thousands of clones, roughly 90% seen once. These data were likewise used in another study, on human thymus T cells. That report notes: The source of the thymus tissue was resections taken during corrective heart surgery. It looked as if thymic and blood repertoires used V and J genes in a biased way. Related research described thymic repertoires that were highly overlapping among unrelated individuals.

This TCR was recovered from a boy under three years old with a congenital heart defect. Specimen: thymocytes. This chain connects TRBV30 to TRBJ2-1; TRBD2 agrees at 9 bases. DNA for the CDR3: TGTGCCTGGAGCGGCGGGAGGGCCAATGAGCAGTTCTTC. It encodes CAWSGGRANEQFF.